This T cell receptor (beta chain) was observed in a study of blood T cells in healthy people across ages. CDR3 length: 16 residues. Germline-derived CDR1 and CDR2 are SGHRS and YFSETQ. J was trimmed by 7 bases and V by 5 bases; bases with no gene match: 15. Points on this clonotype: Its antigen is unidentified.

Study results and caveats: PBMC samples, being unsorted, prevented any conclusive comparison of naive and antigen-experienced cells.

Through a sample-barcoded 5' primer and a J-beta primer mix, a second PCR was run for about 7 to 12 cycles. A template-switch adaptor that had 12 random nucleotides put a tag on each cDNA molecule. From the 5' RACE reads, TCRdb called clonotypes with MiXCR, one entry per CDR3 protein. The sample records 600,000 to 650,000 distinct CDR3 sequences, about 53% being singletons. Sample: blood. The sequence came from a man in his 60s in good health. The J gene is TRBJ2-1, the V gene TRBV5-1; 7 bases are a match to TRBD1. Here the CDR3 DNA reads TGCGCCAGCAGTCCAAGTCAACAGGGGATTGGGAATGAGCAGTTCTTC. Residues: CASSPSQQGIGNEQFF.